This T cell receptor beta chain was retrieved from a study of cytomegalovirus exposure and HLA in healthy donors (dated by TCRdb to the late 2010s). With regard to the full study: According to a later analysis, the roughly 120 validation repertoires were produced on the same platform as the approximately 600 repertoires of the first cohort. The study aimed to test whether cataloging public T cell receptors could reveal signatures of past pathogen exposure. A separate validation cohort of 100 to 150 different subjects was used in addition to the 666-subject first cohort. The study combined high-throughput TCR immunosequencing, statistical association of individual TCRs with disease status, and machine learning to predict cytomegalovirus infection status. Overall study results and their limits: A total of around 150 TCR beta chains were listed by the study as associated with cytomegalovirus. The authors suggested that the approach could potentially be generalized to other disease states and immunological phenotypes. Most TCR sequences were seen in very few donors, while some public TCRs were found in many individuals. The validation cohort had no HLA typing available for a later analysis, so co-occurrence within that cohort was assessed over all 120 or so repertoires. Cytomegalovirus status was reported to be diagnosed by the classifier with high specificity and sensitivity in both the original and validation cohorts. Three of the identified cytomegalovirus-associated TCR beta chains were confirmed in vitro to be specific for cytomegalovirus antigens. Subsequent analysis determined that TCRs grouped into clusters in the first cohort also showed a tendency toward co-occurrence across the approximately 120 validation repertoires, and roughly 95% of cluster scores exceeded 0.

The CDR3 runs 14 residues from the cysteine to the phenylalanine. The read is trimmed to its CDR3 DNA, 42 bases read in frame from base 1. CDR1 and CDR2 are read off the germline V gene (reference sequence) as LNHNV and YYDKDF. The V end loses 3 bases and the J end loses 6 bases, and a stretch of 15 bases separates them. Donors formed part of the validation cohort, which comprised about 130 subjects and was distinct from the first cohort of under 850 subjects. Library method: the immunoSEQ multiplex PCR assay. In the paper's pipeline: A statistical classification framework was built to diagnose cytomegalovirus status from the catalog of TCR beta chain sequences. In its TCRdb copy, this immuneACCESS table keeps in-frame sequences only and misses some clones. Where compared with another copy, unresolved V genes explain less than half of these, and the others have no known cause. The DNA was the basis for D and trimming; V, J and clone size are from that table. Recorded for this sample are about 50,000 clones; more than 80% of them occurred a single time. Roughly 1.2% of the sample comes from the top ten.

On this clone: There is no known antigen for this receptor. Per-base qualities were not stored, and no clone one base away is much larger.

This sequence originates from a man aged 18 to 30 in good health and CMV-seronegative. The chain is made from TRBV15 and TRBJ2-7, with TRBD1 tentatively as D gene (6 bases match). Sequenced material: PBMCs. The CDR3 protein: CATSSGTQRSEQYF. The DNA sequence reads TGTGCCACCAGCAGCGGGACACAGCGGTCCGAGCAGTACTTC.